This TCR beta chain was sequenced in a study of OX40 agonist ivuxolimab in advanced cancers. General notes on the study: The costimulatory receptor OX40 (CD134) was targeted by ivuxolimab, a fully human IgG2 agonistic monoclonal antibody. Patients were allowed to have had prior anti-PD-1, anti-PD-L1 or anti-CTLA-4 therapy, and approximately 40% of the dose-escalation patients had previously received checkpoint inhibitors. A male proportion of 82.7% and a mean age of about 60 years, ranging from roughly 23 to 85, were recorded for the dose-escalation cohort. Partial responses occurred in three dose-escalation patients, of whom one had hepatocellular carcinoma and two had cutaneous melanoma. The paper covers the monotherapy dose-escalation part of the phase I ivuxolimab trial, which included N = 52 patients. Among the roughly 54 dose-escalation patients, about 19 had hepatocellular carcinoma, approximately 15 melanoma, 9 renal cell carcinoma and 9 head and neck cancer. Intravenous ivuxolimab was administered to patients every 2 weeks at six dose levels: 0.01, 0.1, 0.3, 1.5, 3 and 10 mg/kg. Peripheral TCRbeta sequencing aimed to test whether ivuxolimab altered TCR sequence diversity and caused clonal T-cell expansion.

The trial excluded patients who had a history of autoimmune disease or were on systemic immunosuppression. Peripheral blood for TCR sequencing was drawn from every dose cohort at baseline, at cycle 4 day 1 and at cycle 7 day 1. The samples were taken from a phase I, first-in-human, multicenter, open-label dose-escalation trial of ivuxolimab. Adults with locally advanced or metastatic melanoma, renal cell, hepatocellular, or head and neck squamous cell carcinoma were enrolled in the trial. CD4+ and CD8+ T cells were sorted separately from peripheral blood before TCR sequencing. What the authors observed across the whole study: Low levels of normalized T-cell clonal expansion were also seen in some nonresponding patients. In partial responders in the 0.1-3.0 mg/kg groups, normalized peripheral clonal expansion was found to be among the lowest, especially among CD8+ T cells. After ivuxolimab, more expanded clones were found on average in CD8+ T cells than in CD4+ T cells. The antigen specificity of the peripheral T cells that underwent clonal expansion was not determined. At doses of 0.1 to 3.0 mg/kg, clonal expansion of both CD4+ and CD8+ T cells in blood was seen between baseline and week 6.

To sequence the TCRbeta CDR3 region, genomic DNA was isolated from the sorted cells. The immunoSEQ Assay was used for sequencing of TCRbeta CDR3 regions. What TCRdb holds here is the immuneACCESS table cut down to in-frame rearrangements. Part of the clones is not present; checked against another copy, under half of the missing clones reflect an unresolved V gene, and the others are unexplained. This sample comprises tens of thousands of clones, around 83% of them detected only once. The ten largest clonotypes hold 1.4% to 1.5% of the sample. As concerns this clone: Its antigen specificity is not known. Within one base of it there is no much larger clone, and no base qualities were kept.

The CDR3 has 15 amino acids, counting the end cysteine and phenylalanine. Here the CDR3 DNA is all that survives: 45 bases in frame from base 1. Via the germline V gene (reference sequence), CDR1 is SEHNR and CDR2 FQNEAQ. The trim is 2 bases for V and 0 bases for J, with a gap of 8 bases between the germline ends. The material was CD4+ or CD8+ T cells sorted from blood, obtained in a trial of the OX40 agonist ivuxolimab. The chain employs TRBV7-9 and TRBJ1-3, with TRBD1 tentatively as D gene (5 bases match). This clonotype was obtained from an adult with an advanced solid tumor such as melanoma, head and neck, liver or kidney cancer. The DNA sequence is given as TGTGCCAGCAGCTTAACGAGGGGCTCTGGAAACACCATATATTTT. It translates to CASSLTRGSGNTIYF. The reference TRBV7-9 and TRBJ1-3 proteins fill in what lies around the CDR3, so the full variable domain reads DTGVSQNPRHKITKRGQNVTFRCDPISEHNRLYWYRQTLGQGPEFLTYFQNEAQLEKSRLLSDRFSAERPKGSFSTLEIQRTEQGDSAMYLCASSLTRGSGNTIYFGEGSWLTVV.